This T cell receptor (beta chain) was obtained from a study of T-cell reconstitution after alpha-beta-depleted transplantation in children. The library targeted TCRbeta and was prepared with unique molecular identifiers. Each CDR3 protein is one row after TCRdb ran MiXCR on the PCR reads. The repertoire has around 480,000 distinct CDR3 sequences, less than 35% of them found once; the top ten carry 2% to 3%. The germline V gene has CDR1 SGHAT and CDR2 FQNNGV. The ends were cut back, 1 base at V and 9 bases at J, with 16 bases in the middle. This CDR3 region has 15 residues. This clonotype has a handful of counts.

This sample comprised PBMCs from the stem cell graft donor, obtained from the stem cell graft. The V and J genes are TRBV11-2 and TRBJ2-1; D may be TRBD2 (7 bases). The clonotype originates from a human donor who donated a stem cell graft to a child with aplastic anemia. The CDR3 nucleotides are TGTGCCAGCAGCTTAGTGAGGGGGAGGGCCTCTGAGCAGTTCTTC. Protein: CASSLVRGRASEQFF.